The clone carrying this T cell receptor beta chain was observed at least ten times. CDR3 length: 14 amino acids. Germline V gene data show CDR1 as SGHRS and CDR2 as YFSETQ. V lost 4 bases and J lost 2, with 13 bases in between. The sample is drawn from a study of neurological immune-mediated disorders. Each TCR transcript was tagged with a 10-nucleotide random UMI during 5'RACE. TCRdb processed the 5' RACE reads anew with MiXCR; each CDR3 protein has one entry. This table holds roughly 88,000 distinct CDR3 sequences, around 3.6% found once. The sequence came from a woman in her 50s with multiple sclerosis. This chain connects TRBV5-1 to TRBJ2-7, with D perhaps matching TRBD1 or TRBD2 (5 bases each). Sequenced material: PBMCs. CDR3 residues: CASSGTQRAYEQYF. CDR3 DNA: TGCGCCAGCAGCGGGACCCAGAGGGCCTACGAGCAGTACTTC. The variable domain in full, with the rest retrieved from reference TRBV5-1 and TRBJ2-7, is KAGVTQTPRYLIKTRGQQVTLSCSPISGHRSVSWYQQTPGQGLQFLFEYFSETQRNKGNFPGRFSGRQFSNSRSEMNVSTLELGDSALYLCASSGTQRAYEQYFGPGTRLTVT.